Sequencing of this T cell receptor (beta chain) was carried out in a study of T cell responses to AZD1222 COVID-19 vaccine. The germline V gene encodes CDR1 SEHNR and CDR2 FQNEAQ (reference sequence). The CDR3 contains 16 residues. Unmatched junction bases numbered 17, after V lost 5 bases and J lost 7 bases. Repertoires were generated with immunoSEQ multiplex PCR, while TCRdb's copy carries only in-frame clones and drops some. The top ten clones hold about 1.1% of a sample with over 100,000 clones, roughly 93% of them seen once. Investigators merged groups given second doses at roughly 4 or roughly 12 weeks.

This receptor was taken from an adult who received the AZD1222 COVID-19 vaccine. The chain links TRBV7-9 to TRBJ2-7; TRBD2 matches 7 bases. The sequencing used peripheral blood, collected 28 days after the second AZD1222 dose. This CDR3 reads CASSLLISGTSGEQYF. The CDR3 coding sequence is TGTGCCAGCAGCCTTCTGATCAGCGGGACGTCGGGGGAGCAGTACTTC. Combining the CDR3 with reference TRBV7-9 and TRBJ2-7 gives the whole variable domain DTGVSQNPRHKITKRGQNVTFRCDPISEHNRLYWYRQTLGQGPEFLTYFQNEAQLEKSRLLSDRFSAERPKGSFSTLEIQRTEQGDSAMYLCASSLLISGTSGEQYFGPGTRLTVT.